The present T cell receptor (beta chain) was sequenced within a study of identical twins. Points from the study as a whole: Weaker excess twin sharing was seen among beta out-of-frame sequences. Zero-insertion analyses were open to partial confounding by invariant MAIT and iNKT cells. Within cord blood, abundant beta clonotypes carried fewer insertions, but memory repertoires showed no such trend.

A universal primer site arose from template switching, and cDNA bore unique molecular identifiers. A single record per CDR3 protein comes from TCRdb applying MiXCR to the 5' RACE reads. The sample holds more than 1.5 million distinct CDR3 sequences, about 30% seen once. This CDR3 spans 13 amino acids. CDR1 and CDR2 from the germline V gene are SGHRS and YFSETQ. The V end was cut by 7 bases, the J end by 7 bases, with 14 bases between. This clonotype turned up a few times. Its antigen is undetermined. The source material was cord blood. The clonotype comes from a newborn girl in good health. The chain has TRBV5-1 and TRBJ1-4; no definite D call. CDR3 in amino acids: CASSVEGSEKLFF. CDR3 DNA sequence: TGCGCCAGCTCGGTGGAGGGCTCTGAAAAACTGTTTTTT.